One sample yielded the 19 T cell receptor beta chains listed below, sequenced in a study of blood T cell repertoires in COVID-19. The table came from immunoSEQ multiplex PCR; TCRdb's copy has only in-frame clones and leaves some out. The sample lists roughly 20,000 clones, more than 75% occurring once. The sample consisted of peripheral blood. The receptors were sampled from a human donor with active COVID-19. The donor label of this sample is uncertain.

Written as DNA, the CDR3 is TGTGCCAGCAGTCCCCCTCTAGCGGGAGTCGGTGAGCAGTTCTTC. It encodes CASSPPLAGVGEQFF. J is TRBJ2-1 and V is TRBV28; 10 bases map to TRBD2. Germline CDR1 reads MDHEN; CDR2 reads SYDVKM. J gave up 9 bases and V 5 bases, and 10 bases lay outside the gene matches. This CDR3 comprises 15 residues.

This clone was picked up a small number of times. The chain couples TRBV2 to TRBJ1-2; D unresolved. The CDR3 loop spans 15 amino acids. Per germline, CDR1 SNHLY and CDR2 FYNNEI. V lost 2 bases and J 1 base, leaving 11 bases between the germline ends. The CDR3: CASSETLGVNYGYTF. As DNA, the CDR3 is TGTGCCAGCAGTGAAACCTTGGGCGTTAACTATGGCTACACCTTC.

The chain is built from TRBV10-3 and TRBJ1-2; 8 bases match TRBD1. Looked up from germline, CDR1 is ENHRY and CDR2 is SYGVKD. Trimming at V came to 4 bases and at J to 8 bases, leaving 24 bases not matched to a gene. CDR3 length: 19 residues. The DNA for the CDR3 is TGTGCCATCAGTGCCTCAGGGGGCGCCCATTACGGTCTGGCGGTGGGCTACACCTTC. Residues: CAISASGGAHYGLAVGYTF.

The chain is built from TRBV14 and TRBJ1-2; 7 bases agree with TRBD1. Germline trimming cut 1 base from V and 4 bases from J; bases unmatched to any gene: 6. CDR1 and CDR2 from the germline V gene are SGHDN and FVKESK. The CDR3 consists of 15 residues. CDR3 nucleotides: TGTGCCAGCAGCCAAGGTCATACAGGGGCCTATGGCTACACCTTC. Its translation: CASSQGHTGAYGYTF.

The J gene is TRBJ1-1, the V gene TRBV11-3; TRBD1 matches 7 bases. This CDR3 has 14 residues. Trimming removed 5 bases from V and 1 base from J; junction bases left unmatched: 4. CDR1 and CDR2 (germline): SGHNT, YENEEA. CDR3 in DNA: TGTGCCAGCAGCAAAGGACAGGCGAACACTGAAGCTTTCTTT. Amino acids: CASSKGQANTEAFF. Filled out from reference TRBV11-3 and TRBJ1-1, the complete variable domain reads EAGVVQSPRYKIIEKKQPVAFWCNPISGHNTLYWYLQNLGQGPELLIRYENEEAVDDSQLPKDRFSAERLKGVDSTLKIQPAELGDSAVYLCASSKGQANTEAFFGQGTRLTVV.

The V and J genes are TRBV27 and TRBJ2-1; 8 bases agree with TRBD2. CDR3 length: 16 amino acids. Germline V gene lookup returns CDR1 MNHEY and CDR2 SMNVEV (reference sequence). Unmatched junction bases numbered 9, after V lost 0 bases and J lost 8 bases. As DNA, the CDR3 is TGTGCCAGCAGTTTATCTGTGGGACTAGTCTTCGATGAGCAGTTCTTC. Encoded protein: CASSLSVGLVFDEQFF.

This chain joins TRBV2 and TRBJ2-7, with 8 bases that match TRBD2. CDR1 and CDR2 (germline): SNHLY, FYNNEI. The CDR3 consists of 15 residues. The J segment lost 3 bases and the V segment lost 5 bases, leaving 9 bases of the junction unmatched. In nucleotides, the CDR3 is TGTGCCAGCAGTCCCGGGACTAGGGGGGGCTACGAGCAGTACTTC. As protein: CASSPGTRGGYEQYF.

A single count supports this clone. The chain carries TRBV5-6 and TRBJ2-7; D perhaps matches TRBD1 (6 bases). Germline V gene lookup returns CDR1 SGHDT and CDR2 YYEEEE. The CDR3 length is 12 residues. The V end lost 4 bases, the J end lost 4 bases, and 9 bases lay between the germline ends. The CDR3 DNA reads TGTGCCAGCAGCATCGACAGGTACGAGCAGTACTTC. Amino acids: CASSIDRYEQYF.

The CDR3 coding sequence is TGTGCCAGCAGTTTAACTAGCGGGAGATCGGCGGGGGCCAACGTCCTGACTTTC. Residues: CASSLTSGRSAGANVLTF. The chain recombines TRBV28 with TRBJ2-6, with 11 bases fitting TRBD2. The junction had 7 bases not matched to a gene; V was cut back by 2 bases and J by 4 bases. The CDR3 is 18 amino acids. Germline CDR1 is MDHEN and CDR2 is SYDVKM.

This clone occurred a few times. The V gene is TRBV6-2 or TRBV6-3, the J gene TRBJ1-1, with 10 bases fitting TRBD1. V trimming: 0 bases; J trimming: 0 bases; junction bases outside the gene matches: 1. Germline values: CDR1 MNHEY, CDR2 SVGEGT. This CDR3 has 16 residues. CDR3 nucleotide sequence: TGTGCCAGCAGTTACTCGACAGGGGGCCTGAACACTGAAGCTTTCTTT. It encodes CASSYSTGGLNTEAFF.

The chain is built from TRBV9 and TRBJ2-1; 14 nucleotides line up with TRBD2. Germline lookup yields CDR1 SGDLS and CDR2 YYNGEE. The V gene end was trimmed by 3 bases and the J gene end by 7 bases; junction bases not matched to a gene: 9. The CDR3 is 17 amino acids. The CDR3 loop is CASSATPGLAGGNEQFF. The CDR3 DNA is TGTGCCAGCAGCGCAACTCCAGGACTAGCGGGGGGTAATGAGCAGTTCTTC.

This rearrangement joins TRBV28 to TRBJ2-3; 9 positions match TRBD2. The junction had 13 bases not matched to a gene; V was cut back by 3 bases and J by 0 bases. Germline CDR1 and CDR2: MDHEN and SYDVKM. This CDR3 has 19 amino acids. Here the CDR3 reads CASSFPSGLAGFSTDTQYF. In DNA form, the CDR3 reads TGTGCCAGCAGTTTCCCCTCTGGGCTAGCGGGATTTAGCACAGATACGCAGTATTTT.

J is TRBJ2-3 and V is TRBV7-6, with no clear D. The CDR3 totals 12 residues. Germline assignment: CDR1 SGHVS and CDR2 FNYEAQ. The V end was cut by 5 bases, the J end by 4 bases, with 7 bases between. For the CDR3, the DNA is TGTGCCAGCAGCGGCACCTCAGATACGCAGTATTTT. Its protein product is CASSGTSDTQYF.

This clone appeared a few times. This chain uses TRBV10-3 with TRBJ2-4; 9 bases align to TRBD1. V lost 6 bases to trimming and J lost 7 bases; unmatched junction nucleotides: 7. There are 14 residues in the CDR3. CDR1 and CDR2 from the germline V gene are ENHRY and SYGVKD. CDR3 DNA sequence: TGTGCCATCAGGCCCGGGACAGGGAGGAACATTCAGTACTTC. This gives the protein CAIRPGTGRNIQYF.

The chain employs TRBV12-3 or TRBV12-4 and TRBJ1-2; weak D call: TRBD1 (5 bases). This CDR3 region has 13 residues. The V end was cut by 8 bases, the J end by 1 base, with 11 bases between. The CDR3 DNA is TGTGCCAGCGGGGGGGTCCTTAACTATGGCTACACCTTC. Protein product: CASGGVLNYGYTF.

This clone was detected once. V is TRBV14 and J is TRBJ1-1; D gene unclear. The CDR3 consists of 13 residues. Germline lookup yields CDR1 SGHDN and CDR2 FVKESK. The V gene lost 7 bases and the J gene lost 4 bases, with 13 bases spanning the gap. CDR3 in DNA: TGTGCCAGCAAGACTGAGGCCGGCACTGAAGCTTTCTTT. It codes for CASKTEAGTEAFF.

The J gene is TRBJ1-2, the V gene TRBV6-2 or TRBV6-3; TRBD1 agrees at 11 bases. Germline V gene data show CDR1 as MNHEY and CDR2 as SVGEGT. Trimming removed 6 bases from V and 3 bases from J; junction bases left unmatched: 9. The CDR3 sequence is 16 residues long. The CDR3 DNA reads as TGTGCCAGCAGCCGGGACAGGGGGTTCTTGGACTATGGCTACACCTTC. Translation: CASSRDRGFLDYGYTF.

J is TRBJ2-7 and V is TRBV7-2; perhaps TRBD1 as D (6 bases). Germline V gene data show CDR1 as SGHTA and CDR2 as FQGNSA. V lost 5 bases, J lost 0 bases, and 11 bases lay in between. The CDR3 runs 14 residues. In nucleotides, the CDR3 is TGTGCCAGCAGCCAACAGGGCCTCTCCTACGAGCAGTACTTC. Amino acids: CASSQQGLSYEQYF.

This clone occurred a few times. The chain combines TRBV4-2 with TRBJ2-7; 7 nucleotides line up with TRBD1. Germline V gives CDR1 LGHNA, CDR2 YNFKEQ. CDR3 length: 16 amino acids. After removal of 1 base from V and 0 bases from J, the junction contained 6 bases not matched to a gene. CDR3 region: CASSQVEGDSSYEQYF. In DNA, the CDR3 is TGTGCCAGCAGCCAAGTCGAGGGGGACAGCTCCTACGAGCAGTACTTC.